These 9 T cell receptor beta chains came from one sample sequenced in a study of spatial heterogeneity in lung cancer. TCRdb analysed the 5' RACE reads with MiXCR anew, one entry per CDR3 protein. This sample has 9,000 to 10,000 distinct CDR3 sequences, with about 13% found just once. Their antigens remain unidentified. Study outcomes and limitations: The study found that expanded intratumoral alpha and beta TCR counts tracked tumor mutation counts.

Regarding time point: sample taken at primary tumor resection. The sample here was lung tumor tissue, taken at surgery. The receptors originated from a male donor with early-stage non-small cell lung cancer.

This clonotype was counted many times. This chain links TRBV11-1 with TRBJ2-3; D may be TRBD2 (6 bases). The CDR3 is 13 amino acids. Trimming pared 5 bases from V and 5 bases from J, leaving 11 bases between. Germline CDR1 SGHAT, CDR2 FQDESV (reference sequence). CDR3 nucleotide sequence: TGTGCCAGCAGCCCAACCGGGAGAGATACGCAGTATTTT. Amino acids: CASSPTGRDTQYF.

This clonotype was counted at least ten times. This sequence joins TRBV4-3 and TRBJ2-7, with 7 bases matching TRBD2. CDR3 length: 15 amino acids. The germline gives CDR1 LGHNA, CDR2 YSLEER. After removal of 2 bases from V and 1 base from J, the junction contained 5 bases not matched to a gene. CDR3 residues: CASSQWAGASYEQYF. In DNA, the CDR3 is TGCGCCAGCAGCCAATGGGCGGGAGCTTCCTACGAGCAGTACTTC.

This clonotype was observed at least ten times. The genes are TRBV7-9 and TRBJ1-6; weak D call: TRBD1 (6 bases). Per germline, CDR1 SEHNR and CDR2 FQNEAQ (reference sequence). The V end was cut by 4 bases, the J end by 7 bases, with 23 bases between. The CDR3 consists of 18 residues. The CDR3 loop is CASSSRFAAGDGNSPLHF. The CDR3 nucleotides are TGTGCCAGCAGCTCCCGATTCGCGGCAGGGGATGGAAATTCACCCCTCCACTTT.

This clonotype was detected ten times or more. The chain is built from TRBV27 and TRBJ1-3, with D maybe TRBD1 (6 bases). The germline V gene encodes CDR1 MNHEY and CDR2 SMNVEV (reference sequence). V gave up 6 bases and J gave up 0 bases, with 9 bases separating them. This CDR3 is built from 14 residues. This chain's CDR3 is CASSTDSSGNTIYF. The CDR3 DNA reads TGTGCCAGCAGCACGGACAGCTCTGGAAACACCATATATTTT.

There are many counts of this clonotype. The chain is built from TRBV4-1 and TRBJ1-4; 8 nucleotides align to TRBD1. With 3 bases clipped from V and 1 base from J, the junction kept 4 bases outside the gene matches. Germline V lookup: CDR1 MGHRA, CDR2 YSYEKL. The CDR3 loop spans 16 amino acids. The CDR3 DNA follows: TGCGCCAGCAGCCAGGGAGACAGGGGAACTAATGAAAAACTGTTTTTT. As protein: CASSQGDRGTNEKLFF.

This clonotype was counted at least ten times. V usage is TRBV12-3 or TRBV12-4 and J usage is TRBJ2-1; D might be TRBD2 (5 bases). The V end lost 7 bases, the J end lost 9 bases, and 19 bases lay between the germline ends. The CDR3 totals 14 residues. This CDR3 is CASTLFLGAVEQFF. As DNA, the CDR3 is TGTGCCAGCACCCTCTTCCTGGGAGCTGTTGAGCAGTTCTTC.

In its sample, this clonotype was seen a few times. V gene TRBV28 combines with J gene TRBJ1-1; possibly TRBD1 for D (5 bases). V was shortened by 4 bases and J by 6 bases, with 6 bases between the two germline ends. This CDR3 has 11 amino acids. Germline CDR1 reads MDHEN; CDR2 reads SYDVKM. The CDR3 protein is CASSWGAEAFF. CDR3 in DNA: TGTGCCAGCAGTTGGGGGGCTGAAGCTTTCTTT. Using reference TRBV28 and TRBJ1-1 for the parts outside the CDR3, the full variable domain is DVKVTQSSRYLVKRTGEKVFLECVQDMDHENMFWYRQDPGLGLRLIYFSYDVKMKEKGDIPEGYSVSREKKERFSLILESASTNQTSMYLCASSWGAEAFFGQGTRLTVV.

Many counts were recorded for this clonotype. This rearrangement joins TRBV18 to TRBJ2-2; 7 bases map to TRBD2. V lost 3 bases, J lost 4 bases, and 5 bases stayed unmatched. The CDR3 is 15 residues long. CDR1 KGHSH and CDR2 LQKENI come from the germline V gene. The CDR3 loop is CASSPGGSGTGELFF. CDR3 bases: TGTGCCAGCTCACCCGGCGGGAGCGGCACCGGGGAGCTGTTTTTT.

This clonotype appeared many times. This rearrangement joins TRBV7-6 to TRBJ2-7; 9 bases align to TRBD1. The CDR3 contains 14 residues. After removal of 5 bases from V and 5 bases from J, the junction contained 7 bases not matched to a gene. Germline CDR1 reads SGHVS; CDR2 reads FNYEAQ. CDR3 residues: CASSPGQGMDEQYF. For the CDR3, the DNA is TGTGCCAGCAGCCCGGGACAGGGAATGGACGAGCAGTACTTC.